This T cell receptor beta chain was recorded in a study of blood T cell repertoires in COVID-19. In the study overall: Some COVID-19 samples were acute and others convalescent; all came from the United States, Italy and Spain. Sources were T cells, B-cell-depleted T cells, or PBMCs; the material itself was cDNA or gDNA.

TCRdb keeps only in-frame clones here, not all; method: immunoSEQ multiplex PCR. The table lists 30,000 to 35,000 clones, 90% to 95% of them singletons, with roughly an eighth in the top ten. This CDR3 has 16 residues. The V gene lost 1 base and the J gene lost 4 bases, with 16 bases spanning the gap. CDR1 is LNHDA and CDR2 is SQIVND in the germline V gene (reference sequence). The specimen was peripheral blood. The chain combines TRBV19 with TRBJ1-2, with D unclear. The TCR comes from a human donor in a cohort sampled during active COVID-19. The DNA for the CDR3 is TGTGCCAGTAGTATAGGGGTACAGTCTTCAAGCTATGGCTACACCTTC. It translates to CASSIGVQSSSYGYTF.